The entry below describes one T cell receptor (beta chain). Its antigen is unidentified. These data belong to a study of T cell responses to AZD1222 COVID-19 vaccine. The CDR3 sequence is 12 residues long. Trimming left V 4 bases short and J 5 bases short, with 7 bases between. Looked up from germline, CDR1 is SGHRS and CDR2 is YFSETQ. Second-dose schedules of about 4 or about 12 weeks were combined. Study-wide results and caveats: Just 5 or 6 AZD1222 recipients tested seropositive at baseline. Repertoire samples came only from after the peak T cell response.

TCRdb's table, derived via immunoSEQ multiplex PCR, lists solely in-frame clones and lacks some. This sample has about 160,000 clones, with under 95% found just once. The sequencing used peripheral blood, collected 28 days after the second AZD1222 dose. This sequence was found in an adult who received the AZD1222 COVID-19 vaccine. The rearrangement uses TRBV5-1 and TRBJ2-1; D not certain. The CDR3 DNA reads as TGCGCCAGCAGCCAGCAGAACAATGAGCAGTTCTTC. Protein: CASSQQNNEQFF.